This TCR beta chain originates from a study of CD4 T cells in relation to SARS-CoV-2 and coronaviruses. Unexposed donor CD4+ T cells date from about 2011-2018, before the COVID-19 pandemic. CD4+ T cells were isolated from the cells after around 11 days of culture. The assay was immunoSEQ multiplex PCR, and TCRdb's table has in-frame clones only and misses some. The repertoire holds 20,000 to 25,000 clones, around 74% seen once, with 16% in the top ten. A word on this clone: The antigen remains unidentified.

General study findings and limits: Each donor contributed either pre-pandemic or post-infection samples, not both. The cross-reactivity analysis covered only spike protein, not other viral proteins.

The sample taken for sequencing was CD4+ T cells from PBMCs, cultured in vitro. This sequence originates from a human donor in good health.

CDR3 coding DNA: TGTGCCAGCCCCGGTGGGGGACAGGGTCTGAGGGAGCCAACTAATGAAAAACTGTTTTTT. This codes for CASPGGGQGLREPTNEKLFF. This chain uses TRBV7-3 with TRBJ1-4, with 9 bases matching TRBD1. J gave up 0 bases and V 8 bases, and 19 bases lay outside the gene matches. The germline CDR1 and CDR2 sequences are SGHTA and FQGTGA. The CDR3 sequence is 20 residues long.